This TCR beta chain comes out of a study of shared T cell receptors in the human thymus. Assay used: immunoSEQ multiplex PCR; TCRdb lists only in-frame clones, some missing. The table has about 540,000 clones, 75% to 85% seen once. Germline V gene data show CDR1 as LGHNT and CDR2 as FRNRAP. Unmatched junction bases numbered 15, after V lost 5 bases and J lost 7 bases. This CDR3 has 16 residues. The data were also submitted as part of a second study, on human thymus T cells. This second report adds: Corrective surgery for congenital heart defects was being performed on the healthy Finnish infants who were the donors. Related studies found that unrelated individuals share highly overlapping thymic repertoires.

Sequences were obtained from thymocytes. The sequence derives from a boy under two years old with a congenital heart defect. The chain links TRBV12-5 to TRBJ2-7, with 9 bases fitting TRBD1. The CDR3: CASGGYLQGAVGEQYF. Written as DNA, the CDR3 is TGTGCTAGTGGTGGATACCTACAGGGGGCCGTGGGGGAGCAGTACTTC.